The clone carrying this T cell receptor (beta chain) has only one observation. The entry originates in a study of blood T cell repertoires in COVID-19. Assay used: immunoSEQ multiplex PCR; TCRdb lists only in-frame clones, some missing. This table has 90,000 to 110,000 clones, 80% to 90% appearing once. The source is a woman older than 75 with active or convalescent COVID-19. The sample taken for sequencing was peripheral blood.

The CDR3: CASSPGLAGNPYNEQFF. CDR3 DNA sequence: TGTGCCAGCAGCCCAGGACTAGCGGGAAACCCCTACAATGAGCAGTTCTTC. This sequence joins TRBV9 and TRBJ2-1; TRBD2 aligns across 12 bases. V gave up 4 bases and J gave up 2 bases; unmatched junction bases: 7. The germline CDR1 and CDR2 sequences are SGDLS and YYNGEE. This CDR3 comprises 17 residues.